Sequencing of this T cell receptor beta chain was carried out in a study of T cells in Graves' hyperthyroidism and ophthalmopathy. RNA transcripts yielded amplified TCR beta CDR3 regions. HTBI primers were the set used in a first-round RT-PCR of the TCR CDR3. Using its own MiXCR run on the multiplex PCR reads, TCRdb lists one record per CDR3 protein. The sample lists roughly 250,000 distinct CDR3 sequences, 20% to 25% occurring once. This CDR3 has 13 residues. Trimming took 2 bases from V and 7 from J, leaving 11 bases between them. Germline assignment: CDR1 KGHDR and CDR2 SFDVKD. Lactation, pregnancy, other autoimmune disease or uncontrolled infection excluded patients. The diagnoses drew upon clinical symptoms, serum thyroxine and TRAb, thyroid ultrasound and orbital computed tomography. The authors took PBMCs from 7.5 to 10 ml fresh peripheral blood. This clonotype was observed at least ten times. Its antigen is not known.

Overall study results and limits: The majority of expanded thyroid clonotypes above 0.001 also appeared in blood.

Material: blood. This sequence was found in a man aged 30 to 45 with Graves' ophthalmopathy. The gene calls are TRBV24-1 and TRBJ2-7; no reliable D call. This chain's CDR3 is CATSDSRRAEQYF. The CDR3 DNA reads TGTGCCACCAGTGATTCCAGGAGAGCTGAGCAGTACTTC.